This record looks at one T cell receptor (beta chain) sequence and its context. What it binds is not known. These data come from a study of post-analysis software for immune sequencing data. Study results and caveats: Multiple sclerosis was associated with a significant reduction in normalized Chao1 diversity relative to controls. Relative to controls, patients had about five TRBV segments at higher frequency, with TRBV5-6, TRBV5-1 and TRBV20-1 among these.

The length of the CDR3 is 13 residues. V gave up 6 bases and J gave up 5 bases, with 8 bases separating them. TCR beta libraries were prepared from cDNA with unique molecular identifiers. TCRdb redid the calling of the PCR reads with MiXCR, one entry per CDR3 protein. This table holds roughly 620,000 distinct CDR3 sequences, 44% found once. The clonotype was recovered from a girl aged 10 to 17 with multiple sclerosis. The rearrangement links TRBV12-3 or TRBV12-4 to TRBJ2-6; D is uncertain. The specimen sequenced was blood. CDR3: CASRTSRANVLTF. The CDR3, as DNA: TGTGCCAGCAGGACTTCTAGGGCCAACGTCCTGACTTTC.